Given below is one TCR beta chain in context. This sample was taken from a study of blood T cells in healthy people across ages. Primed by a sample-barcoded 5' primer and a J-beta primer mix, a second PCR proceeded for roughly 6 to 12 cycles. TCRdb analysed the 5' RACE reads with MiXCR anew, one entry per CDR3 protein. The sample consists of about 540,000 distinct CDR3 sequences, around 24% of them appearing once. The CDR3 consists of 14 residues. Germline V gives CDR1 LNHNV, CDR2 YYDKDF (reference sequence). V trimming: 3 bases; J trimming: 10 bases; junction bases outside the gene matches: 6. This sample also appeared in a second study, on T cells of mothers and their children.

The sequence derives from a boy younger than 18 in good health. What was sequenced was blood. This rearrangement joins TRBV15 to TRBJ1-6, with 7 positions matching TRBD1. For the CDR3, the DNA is TGTGCCACCAGCAGTAGACAGGGACGCTCACCCCTCCACTTT. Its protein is CATSSRQGRSPLHF.